This is a list of T cell receptor beta chains from one sample in a study of somatic mutations in cytotoxic T cells in rheumatoid arthritis. Only in-frame clones appear in the TCRdb table, and some are missing; sequencing was by immunoSEQ multiplex PCR. The data contain some 27,000 clones, approximately 73% of them singletons. The specimen was CD8+ T cells sorted from blood. These receptors came from a woman aged 18-29 years in good health. The CDR3 runs from the conserved cysteine through the conserved F or W. The order of the fields is J gene, V gene, CDR3 protein.

TRBJ2-7 | TRBV2 | CASSGLGVHEQYF
TRBJ2-1 | TRBV29-1 | CSVEGAGSYNEQFF
TRBJ1-4 | TRBV5-4 | CASSLGNTGGEKLFF
TRBJ2-2 | TRBV27 | CASMWLAGAGELFF
TRBJ2-2 | TRBV9 | CASSLLTGELFF
TRBJ2-5 | TRBV7-9 | CASSFTGIGYQETQYF
TRBJ1-1 | TRBV6-5 | CASSDSGVVAFF
TRBJ1-6 | TRBV27 | CASSGTGGISPLHF
TRBJ2-7 | TRBV28 | CASSLGTGVSYEQYF
TRBJ1-3 | TRBV28 | CASRDSEPGQGAHGNTIYF
TRBJ1-1 | TRBV6-1 | CASSPGQGSTEAFF
TRBJ2-1 | TRBV27 | CASSPAFGNEQFF
TRBJ2-1 | TRBV11-1 | CASSLGTSGTSYNEQFF
TRBJ2-7 | TRBV6-6 | CASSYGRGTFYEQYF
TRBJ2-1 | TRBV11-2 | CASSVAGERDNEQFF
TRBJ2-5 | TRBV4-2 | CASSLAGGAETQYF
TRBJ2-1 | TRBV6-5 | CASSWKGGEQFF
TRBJ1-2 | TRBV5-5 | CASSLRTGGEDGYTF
TRBJ1-2 | TRBV5-1 | CASRGAGPGELGYGYTF
TRBJ1-2 | TRBV11-2 | CASSVGARGNNYGYTF
TRBJ2-7 | TRBV7-9 | CASSPRAPSGSSYEQYF
TRBJ1-2 | TRBV27 | CASSFLFGISYGYTF
TRBJ1-1 | TRBV2 | CASRDGRTEAFF
TRBJ1-1 | TRBV9 | CASSRDSLNTEAFF
TRBJ2-1 | TRBV28 | CASMTKAGLEQFF
TRBJ2-5 | TRBV5-6 | CASTLKSNSYQETQYF
TRBJ2-3 | TRBV27 | CASSSGLAADTQYF
TRBJ2-2 | TRBV27 | CASSLGSNTGELFF
TRBJ1-1 | TRBV30 | CARTKNTEAFF
TRBJ2-1 | TRBV9 | CASSPNLFSYNEQFF
TRBJ1-4 | TRBV7-9 | CASSSMTGLDYEKLFF
TRBJ1-4 | TRBV6-5 | CASSYSLEGKLFF
TRBJ2-2 | TRBV19 | CASSIAPGLAGFRNTGELFF
TRBJ2-1 | TRBV6-5 | CASSYSQEYNEQFF
TRBJ1-5 | TRBV6-1 | CASSTPGDRVQPQHF
TRBJ1-1 | TRBV2 | CASNSREAFF
TRBJ2-7 | TRBV27 | CASSLSGDEQYF
TRBJ1-1 | TRBV2 | CAIALGENTEAFF